This TCR beta chain was profiled in a study of T cells in Graves' hyperthyroidism and ophthalmopathy. The TCR beta CDR3 regions underwent amplification using RNA transcripts as the source. First-round RT-PCR with HTBI primers amplified the TCR CDR3 region. TCRdb re-derived calls from the multiplex PCR reads in MiXCR, one entry per CDR3 protein. The sample contains 390,000 or so distinct CDR3 sequences, 14% to 15% of which appear only once. This clonotype appeared a few times. Trimming took 5 bases from V and 7 from J; bases not matched to a gene: 5. CDR3 length: 14 amino acids. Germline loops: CDR1 LNHDA, CDR2 SQIVND (reference sequence).

V and J are TRBV19 and TRBJ2-7, with 13 bases fitting TRBD2. Input material: blood. The receptor comes from a man between 18 and 35 years old with Graves' ophthalmopathy. The CDR3 sequence is CASSSGLAGREQYF. CDR3 nucleotides: TGTGCCAGTAGTTCGGGACTAGCGGGAAGAGAGCAGTACTTC.